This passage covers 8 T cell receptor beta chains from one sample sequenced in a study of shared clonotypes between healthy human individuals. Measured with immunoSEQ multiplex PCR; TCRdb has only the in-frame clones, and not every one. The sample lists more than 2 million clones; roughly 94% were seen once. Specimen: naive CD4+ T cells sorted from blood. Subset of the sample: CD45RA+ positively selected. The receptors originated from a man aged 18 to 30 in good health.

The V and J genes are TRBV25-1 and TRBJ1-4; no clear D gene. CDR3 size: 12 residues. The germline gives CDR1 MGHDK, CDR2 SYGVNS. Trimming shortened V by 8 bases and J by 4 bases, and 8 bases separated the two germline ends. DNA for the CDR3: TGTGCCAGCCGAGGAGGTAATGAAAAACTGTTTTTT. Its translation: CASRGGNEKLFF.

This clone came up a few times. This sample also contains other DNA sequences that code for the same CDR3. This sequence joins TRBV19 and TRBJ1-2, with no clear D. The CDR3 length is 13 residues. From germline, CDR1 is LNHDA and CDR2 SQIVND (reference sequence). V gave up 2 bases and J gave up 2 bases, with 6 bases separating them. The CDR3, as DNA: TGTGCCAGTAGTATATCTGGAAACTATGGCTACACCTTC. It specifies CASSISGNYGYTF.

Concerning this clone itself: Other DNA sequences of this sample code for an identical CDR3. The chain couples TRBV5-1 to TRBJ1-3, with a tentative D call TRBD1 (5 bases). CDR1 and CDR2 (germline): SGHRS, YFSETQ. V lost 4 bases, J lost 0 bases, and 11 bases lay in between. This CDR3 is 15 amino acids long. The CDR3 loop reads CASSLTGVSGNTIYF. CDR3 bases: TGCGCCAGCAGCCTTACGGGGGTCTCTGGAAACACCATATATTTT.

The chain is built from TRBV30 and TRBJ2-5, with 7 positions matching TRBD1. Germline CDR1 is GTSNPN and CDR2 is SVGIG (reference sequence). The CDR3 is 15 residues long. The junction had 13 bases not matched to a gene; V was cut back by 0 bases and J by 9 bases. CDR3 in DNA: TGTGCCTGGAGTGTATATGGCCAGGGGGATGGGTCCCAGTACTTC. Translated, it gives CAWSVYGQGDGSQYF.

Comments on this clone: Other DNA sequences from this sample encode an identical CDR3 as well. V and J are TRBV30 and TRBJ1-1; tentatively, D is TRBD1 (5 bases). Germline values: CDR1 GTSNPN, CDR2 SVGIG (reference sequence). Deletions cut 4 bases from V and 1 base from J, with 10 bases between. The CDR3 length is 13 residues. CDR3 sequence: CAWNPGGNTEAFF. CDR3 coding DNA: TGTGCCTGGAATCCCGGGGGGAACACTGAAGCTTTCTTT.

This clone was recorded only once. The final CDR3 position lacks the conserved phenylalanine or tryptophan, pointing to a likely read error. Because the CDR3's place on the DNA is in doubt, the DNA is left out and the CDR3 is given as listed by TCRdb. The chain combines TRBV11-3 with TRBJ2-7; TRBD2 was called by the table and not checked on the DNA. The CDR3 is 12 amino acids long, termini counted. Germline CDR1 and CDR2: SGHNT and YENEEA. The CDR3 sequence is CASSFGLSGALS.

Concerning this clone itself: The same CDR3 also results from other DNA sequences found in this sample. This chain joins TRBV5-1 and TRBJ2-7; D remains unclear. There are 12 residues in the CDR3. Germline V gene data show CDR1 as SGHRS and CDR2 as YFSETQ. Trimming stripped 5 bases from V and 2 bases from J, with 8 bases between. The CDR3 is CASSLGTYEQYF. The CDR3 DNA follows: TGCGCCAGCAGTTTAGGGACCTACGAGCAGTACTTC.

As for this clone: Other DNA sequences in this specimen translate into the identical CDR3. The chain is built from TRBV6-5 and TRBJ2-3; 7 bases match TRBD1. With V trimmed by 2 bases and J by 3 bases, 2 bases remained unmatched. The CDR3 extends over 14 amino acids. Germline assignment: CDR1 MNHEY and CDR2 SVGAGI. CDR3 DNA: TGTGCCAGCAGTTACCGACAGGGAACAGATACGCAGTATTTT. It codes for CASSYRQGTDTQYF.